The rows below give T cell receptor beta chains drawn from one sample of a study of T-cell reconstitution after alpha-beta-depleted transplantation in children. MiXCR, applied by TCRdb to the PCR reads, yields one record per CDR3 protein. Of some 550,000 distinct CDR3 sequences in the sample, about 17% were seen once. This sample comprised PBMCs from the stem cell graft donor, obtained from the stem cell graft. These TCRs come from a human donor who donated a stem cell graft to a child with acute lymphoblastic leukemia. CDR3s include the opening cysteine and the closing phenylalanine or tryptophan. Each record gives: V gene, clone size, D gene, J gene, CDR3 protein, CDR3 DNA. D genes are given only for firm matches. Not all rows give a size; the values are once, few, many and, for expanded clones, a class.

TRBV6-1,-,TRBD1,TRBJ2-4,CASSEALQGAVSYF,TGTGCCAGCAGTGAAGCCTTACAGGGGGCAGTGAGCTACTTC
TRBV5-1,few,TRBD2,TRBJ2-1,CASSWGDSGTYNEQFF,TGCGCCAGCAGCTGGGGGGATAGCGGGACCTACAATGAGCAGTTCTTC
TRBV5-1,-,TRBD1,TRBJ2-7,CASSIDRASWEQYF,TGCGCCAGCAGCATAGACAGGGCCTCTTGGGAGCAGTACTTC
TRBV7-8,few,TRBD2,TRBJ2-3,CASSQTRRLAGVTDTQYF,TGTGCCAGCAGTCAAACCCGAAGACTAGCGGGAGTGACAGATACGCAGTATTTT
TRBV20-1,-,TRBD1,TRBJ2-3,CSASGRQGTSTDTQYF,TGCAGTGCTAGCGGTCGACAGGGAACTAGCACAGATACGCAGTATTTT
TRBV5-1,-,TRBD1,TRBJ2-1,CASSPGDRANNEQFF,TGCGCCAGCAGCCCAGGCGACAGGGCGAACAATGAGCAGTTCTTC
TRBV2,-,-,TRBJ2-4,CASRGQLAKNIQYF,TGTGCCAGCAGAGGACAGCTAGCCAAAAACATTCAGTACTTC
TRBV18,many,TRBD1,TRBJ2-7,CASSPGTGQYSYEQYF,TGTGCCAGCTCACCAGGGACAGGTCAATACTCCTACGAGCAGTACTTC
TRBV11-2,many,TRBD1,TRBJ1-2,CASSDRGNYGYTF,TGTGCCAGCAGCGACAGGGGCAACTATGGCTACACCTTC
TRBV29-1,-,-,TRBJ2-1,CSVEARAGNEQFF,TGCAGCGTTGAAGCCAGGGCGGGAAATGAGCAGTTCTTC
TRBV5-1,few,-,TRBJ2-1,CASSSDGWNEQFF,TGCGCCAGCAGCTCGGACGGGTGGAATGAGCAGTTCTTC
TRBV20-1,few,TRBD2,TRBJ2-7,CSARDTLAGSYEQYF,TGCAGTGCTAGAGATACACTAGCGGGGAGCTACGAGCAGTACTTC
TRBV29-1,few,TRBD1,TRBJ2-2,CSVDHGTDNTGELFF,TGCAGCGTTGATCACGGGACAGATAACACCGGGGAGCTGTTTTTT
TRBV10-3,-,-,TRBJ2-7,CAISDPGSYEQYF,TGTGCCATCAGTGACCCGGGGTCCTACGAGCAGTACTTC
TRBV7-8,-,-,TRBJ2-1,CASSLFARGNEQFF,TGTGCCAGCAGCTTATTTGCGAGGGGAAATGAGCAGTTCTTC
TRBV13,-,-,TRBJ2-2,CASSFYVGTGELFF,TGTGCCAGCAGCTTTTATGTGGGCACCGGGGAGCTGTTTTTT
TRBV12-3/TRBV12-4,few,-,TRBJ1-2,CATPLGGNNYGYTF,TGTGCCACTCCCCTCGGAGGGAACAACTATGGCTACACCTTC
TRBV5-1,-,-,TRBJ1-2,CASSLTGRGALYGYTF,TGCGCCAGCAGCTTGACGGGCAGAGGAGCTCTCTATGGCTACACCTTC
TRBV13,few,-,TRBJ2-1,CASSPRPGPKFF,TGTGCCAGCAGCCCCCGTCCGGGCCCAAAGTTCTTC
TRBV27,-,TRBD1,TRBJ2-7,CASSPYLQGASSYEQYF,TGTGCCAGCAGTCCATACCTACAGGGGGCAAGCTCCTACGAGCAGTACTTC
TRBV7-8,-,-,TRBJ2-1,CASSPYRGSDYNEQFF,TGTGCCAGCAGCCCCTACCGGGGGTCGGATTACAATGAGCAGTTCTTC
TRBV15,few,-,TRBJ2-1,CATSREMALADTYNEQFF,TGTGCCACCAGCAGAGAAATGGCTCTGGCGGACACCTACAATGAGCAGTTCTTC
TRBV15,-,-,TRBJ2-1,CATSRDPAVYNEQFF,TGTGCCACCAGCAGAGATCCCGCGGTCTACAATGAGCAGTTCTTC
TRBV5-1,few,-,TRBJ1-2,CASSTAGTGYGYTF,TGCGCCAGCAGCACCGCCGGGACGGGCTATGGCTACACCTTC
TRBV18,few,-,TRBJ2-1,CASSRTVAGDNEQFF,TGTGCCAGCTCGCGTACGGTCGCCGGGGACAATGAGCAGTTCTTC
TRBV12-3/TRBV12-4,few,-,TRBJ2-5,CASSFRRETQYF,TGTGCCAGCAGTTTTCGGCGGGAGACCCAGTACTTC
TRBV10-3,-,TRBD1,TRBJ2-7,CAISSLRDSIFLYEQYF,TGTGCCATCAGCTCCCTCCGGGACAGTATTTTCCTCTACGAGCAGTACTTC
TRBV7-2,-,-,TRBJ2-3,CASSSGHGGGLTDTQYF,TGTGCCAGCAGTTCCGGGCACGGCGGGGGCCTCACAGATACGCAGTATTTT
TRBV3-1,many,-,TRBJ1-2,CASRGTGYTF,TGTGCCAGCAGGGGCACTGGCTACACCTTC
TRBV10-2,few,-,TRBJ2-2,CASSVPSGELFF,TGCGCCAGCAGTGTCCCGTCCGGGGAGCTGTTTTTT
TRBV7-6,many,-,TRBJ2-3,CASSPGATDTQYF,TGTGCCAGCAGCCCTGGAGCGACAGATACGCAGTATTTT
TRBV20-1,-,TRBD1,TRBJ1-6,CSAKQGTNNSPLHF,TGCAGTGCCAAACAGGGGACGAATAATTCACCCCTCCACTTT
TRBV13,-,TRBD1,TRBJ2-3,CASSRQGISNTQYF,TGTGCCAGCAGCCGACAGGGTATTTCGAATACGCAGTATTTT
TRBV5-1,once,-,TRBJ2-1,CASRRGSNNEQFF,TGCGCCAGCAGGAGGGGATCAAACAATGAGCAGTTCTTC
TRBV25-1,few,-,TRBJ1-5,CASSEGSGNQPQHF,TGTGCCAGCAGTGAAGGCTCTGGGAATCAGCCCCAGCATTTT
TRBV11-2,-,TRBD2,TRBJ2-5,CASSPLAGFIQETQYF,TGTGCCAGCAGCCCATTAGCGGGATTCATCCAAGAGACCCAGTACTTC
TRBV25-1,few,TRBD2,TRBJ2-1,CASSDREGRLRDEQFF,TGTGCCAGCAGTGATCGGGAGGGCCGCCTTCGCGATGAGCAGTTCTTC
TRBV6-1,-,-,TRBJ2-5,CASSAFWGAKQETQYF,TGTGCCAGCAGTGCCTTTTGGGGGGCGAAGCAAGAGACCCAGTACTTC
TRBV5-1,few,-,TRBJ2-3,CASSPDSADTQYF,TGCGCCAGCAGCCCTGATTCGGCAGATACGCAGTATTTT
TRBV15,-,-,TRBJ2-1,CATSRVMRDRGNEQFF,TGTGCCACCAGCAGAGTGATGCGGGATCGAGGAAATGAGCAGTTCTTC
TRBV12-3/TRBV12-4,-,-,TRBJ2-5,CASRQNQGGDQETQYF,TGTGCCAGCAGACAGAATCAGGGGGGCGACCAAGAGACCCAGTACTTC
TRBV12-3/TRBV12-4,-,-,TRBJ1-2,CASSLSFSGTNGYTF,TGTGCCAGCAGTTTATCTTTTTCCGGGACAAATGGCTACACCTTC
TRBV12-3/TRBV12-4,-,-,TRBJ2-4,CASSSGGLAEQNIQYF,TGTGCCAGCAGTTCCGGGGGGCTAGCGGAACAAAACATTCAGTACTTC
TRBV7-9,-,TRBD2,TRBJ2-5,CASSSPGLVQETQYF,TGTGCCAGCAGCTCACCGGGACTAGTCCAAGAGACCCAGTACTTC
TRBV19,few,TRBD1,TRBJ2-1,CASSIGGQGNRNEQFF,TGTGCCAGTAGTATCGGGGGACAGGGGAATAGGAATGAGCAGTTCTTC
TRBV5-1,-,TRBD2,TRBJ2-5,CASSLGTSGSGETQYF,TGTGCCAGCAGCCTAGGGACTAGCGGGAGTGGAGAGACCCAGTACTTC